A selection of T cell receptor beta chains follows, all from one sample in a study of T-cell memory formation after mild COVID-19. TCRdb re-derived calls from the 5' RACE reads in MiXCR, one entry per CDR3 protein. Here the sample spans 110,000 or so distinct CDR3 sequences, about a sixth being singletons. The sample comprised PBMCs or a T cell subset sorted from them (not recorded which). The receptor set was obtained from a man younger than 30 who had mild COVID-19 (a few samples of this study predate the infection). Cell type and time point are not known. The CDR3 runs from the conserved cysteine through the conserved F or W. Fields, in order: D gene, J gene, clone size, V gene, CDR3 protein, CDR3 DNA. D genes are given only for firm matches. Not all rows give a size; the values are once, few, many and, for expanded clones, a class.

TRBD1 | TRBJ1-2 | NA | TRBV20-1 | CSARKPGTDYGYTF | TGCAGTGCTAGAAAACCTGGGACAGACTATGGCTACACCTTC
TRBD1 | TRBJ2-2 | NA | TRBV12-3/TRBV12-4 | CASRPTTGTGLTGELFF | TGTGCCAGCAGGCCCACGACCGGGACAGGGCTTACCGGGGAGCTGTTTTTT
NA | TRBJ1-2 | few | TRBV27 | CASSFDPGTNYGYTF | TGTGCCAGCAGTTTTGATCCGGGTACTAACTATGGCTACACCTTC
TRBD2 | TRBJ2-5 | many | TRBV7-2 | CASSPPAGSTQYF | TGTGCCAGCAGCCCTCCAGCGGGGTCGACCCAGTACTTC
NA | TRBJ2-1 | few | TRBV11-1 | CASSLAQANNEQFF | TGTGCCAGCAGCTTAGCGCAAGCGAACAATGAGCAGTTCTTC
NA | TRBJ2-3 | NA | TRBV27 | CASSYWDSTDTQYF | TGTGCCAGCAGTTACTGGGACAGCACAGATACGCAGTATTTT
NA | TRBJ2-1 | many | TRBV14 | CASSPTRASRLWHEQFF | TGTGCCAGCAGCCCCACTCGGGCCAGCCGCTTATGGCATGAGCAGTTCTTC
NA | TRBJ2-4 | NA | TRBV5-1 | CASTSPSSPIQYF | TGCGCCAGCACGTCTCCTAGTTCGCCCATTCAGTACTTC
TRBD1 | TRBJ1-4 | few | TRBV20-1 | CSAREARGYEKLFF | TGCAGTGCTAGAGAAGCCAGGGGGTATGAAAAACTGTTTTTT
NA | TRBJ2-5 | few | TRBV3-1 | CASESRSGETQYF | TGTGCCAGCGAGTCGAGATCTGGAGAGACCCAGTACTTC
NA | TRBJ2-2 | few | TRBV6-5 | CASSYSTPANTGELFF | TGTGCCAGCAGTTACTCGACACCCGCGAACACCGGGGAGCTGTTTTTT
NA | TRBJ1-5 | once | TRBV12-3/TRBV12-4 | CASSLRWLNQPQHF | TGTGCCAGCAGTTTGAGGTGGCTCAATCAGCCCCAGCATTTT
NA | TRBJ1-1 | NA | TRBV5-1 | CASSFSEGGGTEAFF | TGCGCCAGCAGCTTCTCGGAGGGGGGAGGCACTGAAGCTTTCTTT
NA | TRBJ2-1 | NA | TRBV20-1 | CSAAGRGYNEQFF | TGCAGTGCTGCTGGTCGGGGGTACAATGAGCAGTTCTTC
NA | TRBJ2-3 | few | TRBV2 | CASSEAGQPTDTQYF | TGTGCCAGCAGTGAAGCAGGACAGCCCACAGATACGCAGTATTTT
NA | TRBJ1-3 | NA | TRBV10-3 | CAIRPVSGNTIYF | TGTGCCATCAGGCCCGTCTCTGGAAACACCATATATTTT
TRBD1 | TRBJ2-3 | few | TRBV10-3 | CAINPGQGGTDTQYF | TGTGCCATCAACCCAGGACAGGGGGGCACAGATACGCAGTATTTT
NA | TRBJ1-5 | NA | TRBV5-1 | CASSLEPNQPQHF | TGCGCCAGCAGCTTGGAACCCAATCAGCCCCAGCATTTT
TRBD2 | TRBJ2-2 | NA | TRBV2 | CASSAAGGRKYTGELFF | TGTGCCAGCAGTGCCGCGGGGGGGCGGAAGTACACCGGGGAGCTGTTTTTT
TRBD1 | TRBJ1-4 | NA | TRBV12-3/TRBV12-4 | CASSLTGINEKLFF | TGTGCCAGCAGTCTGACAGGGATTAATGAAAAACTGTTTTTT
NA | TRBJ2-2 | NA | TRBV4-2 | CASIYTVNTGELFF | TGTGCCAGCATCTACACAGTGAACACCGGGGAGCTGTTTTTT
NA | TRBJ2-5 | NA | TRBV7-9 | CASSLDTAPLETQYF | TGTGCCAGCAGCTTAGACACAGCACCGTTGGAGACCCAGTACTTC
NA | TRBJ1-6 | NA | TRBV6-6 | CASSYSIGAGLSPLHF | TGTGCCAGCAGTTACTCCATCGGGGCAGGGCTTTCACCCCTCCACTTT
NA | TRBJ2-3 | NA | TRBV28 | CASSFTAGAGTQYF | TGTGCCAGCAGTTTTACCGCGGGGGCCGGGACGCAGTATTTT
NA | TRBJ1-4 | few | TRBV28 | CASSPSRGGGEKLFF | TGTGCCAGCAGCCCCTCCCGGGGGGGTGGTGAAAAACTGTTTTTT
NA | TRBJ2-3 | few | TRBV7-2 | CASSFKAGTDTQYF | TGTGCCAGCAGCTTCAAAGCGGGCACAGATACGCAGTATTTT
NA | TRBJ1-2 | NA | TRBV4-3 | CASSQDGRRGQSEGYTF | TGCGCCAGCAGCCAAGATGGAAGGCGGGGGCAGTCTGAGGGCTACACCTTC
NA | TRBJ2-7 | NA | TRBV6-2/TRBV6-3 | CASAGAGGSYEQYF | TGTGCCAGCGCGGGGGCAGGGGGCTCCTACGAGCAGTACTTC
TRBD2 | TRBJ2-2 | many | TRBV12-3/TRBV12-4 | CASSLRLAGVGELFF | TGTGCCAGCAGTTTACGACTAGCGGGGGTCGGGGAGCTGTTTTTT
NA | TRBJ2-7 | few | TRBV4-3 | CASSQEMVEQGPSEQYF | TGCGCCAGCAGCCAAGAAATGGTAGAGCAGGGACCGAGCGAGCAGTACTTC
TRBD2 | TRBJ2-5 | few | TRBV7-2 | CASSPPGLVTVRGTQYF | TGTGCCAGCAGCCCACCGGGACTAGTTACCGTCCGTGGGACCCAGTACTTC
TRBD2 | TRBJ2-2 | few | TRBV15 | CATSSYRGGGISGELFF | TGTGCCACCAGCAGCTATAGGGGCGGGGGGATCAGCGGGGAGCTGTTTTTT
NA | TRBJ2-3 | few | TRBV6-1 | CASSELIKPGADTQYF | TGTGCCAGCAGTGAATTAATCAAGCCGGGGGCAGATACGCAGTATTTT
NA | TRBJ2-1 | many | TRBV5-1 | CASSPRGDSGYNEQFF | TGCGCCAGCAGCCCGAGGGGGGACTCAGGGTACAATGAGCAGTTCTTC
NA | TRBJ1-2 | few | TRBV7-2 | CASSWDISYGYTF | TGTGCCAGCAGCTGGGACATCAGCTATGGCTACACCTTC
NA | TRBJ1-4 | many | TRBV5-5 | CASTLRGTNEKLFF | TGTGCCAGCACATTAAGGGGAACTAATGAAAAACTGTTTTTT
TRBD2 | TRBJ2-2 | NA | TRBV5-1 | CASDIGASGTTGELFF | TGCGCCAGCGATATAGGGGCTAGCGGAACCACCGGGGAGCTGTTTTTT
TRBD2 | TRBJ2-5 | once | TRBV12-3/TRBV12-4 | CASSLASGGGLTQYF | TGTGCCAGCAGTTTAGCTAGCGGGGGCGGGTTGACCCAGTACTTC
TRBD2 | TRBJ2-3 | NA | TRBV7-2 | CASSPGLAMNTQYF | TGTGCCAGCAGCCCGGGACTAGCGATGAATACGCAGTATTTT
TRBD2 | TRBJ2-5 | medium-sized | TRBV6-2/TRBV6-3 | CASSYEGGVETQYF | TGTGCCAGCAGTTACGAGGGAGGGGTAGAGACCCAGTACTTC
NA | TRBJ2-5 | few | TRBV20-1 | CSARDRPGGAQYF | TGCAGTGCTAGAGATCGACCGGGCGGGGCCCAGTACTTC
TRBD1 | TRBJ2-5 | few | TRBV20-1 | CSATDRMVQTQYF | TGCAGTGCTACGGACAGGATGGTACAGACCCAGTACTTC
TRBD1 | TRBJ2-2 | NA | TRBV6-1 | CASRVQGAAGELFF | TGTGCCAGCAGGGTACAGGGGGCGGCCGGGGAGCTGTTTTTT
TRBD2 | TRBJ2-3 | few | TRBV20-1 | CSARALAGGDTDTQYF | TGCAGTGCTAGAGCACTAGCGGGGGGTGACACAGATACGCAGTATTTT
NA | TRBJ2-3 | few | TRBV29-1 | CSAGEKTQYF | TGCAGCGCTGGTGAAAAAACGCAGTATTTT
NA | TRBJ2-2 | NA | TRBV5-1 | CASSLAQGGELFF | TGCGCCAGCAGCTTGGCTCAGGGAGGGGAGCTGTTTTTT
NA | TRBJ1-2 | few | TRBV6-5 | CASSYTTGGVYGYTF | TGTGCCAGCAGTTACACGACTGGCGGAGTCTATGGCTACACCTTC
NA | TRBJ1-1 | few | TRBV9 | CASSAPGTEAFF | TGTGCCAGCAGCGCCCCGGGGACTGAAGCTTTCTTT
NA | TRBJ2-7 | NA | TRBV6-5 | CASSKGGAGNYEQYF | TGTGCCAGCAGTAAGGGGGGGGCAGGGAACTACGAGCAGTACTTC
TRBD1 | TRBJ1-1 | few | TRBV20-1 | CSARTVNRGRGTEAFF | TGCAGTGCTAGGACCGTGAACAGGGGGCGCGGCACTGAAGCTTTCTTT
TRBD1 | TRBJ2-5 | few | TRBV5-6 | CASSLWAGTGTETQYF | TGTGCCAGCAGCTTGTGGGCCGGGACAGGGACAGAGACCCAGTACTTC